Included here is one T cell receptor (beta chain) sequence, with context. Antigen unknown. This record belongs to a study of blood T cells in healthy people across ages. Overall study context: About one barcoded beta molecule per two T cells was the capture yield of template switching. Study-level findings and limits: While age rose, TCR beta diversity per million T cells dropped in a roughly linear way. Donor CMV infection status was unknown, possibly confounding age-related changes in expanded clonotypes.

The second PCR ran about 6 to 11 cycles with a sample-barcoded 5' primer and J-beta primers. MiXCR was run by TCRdb on the 5' RACE reads, yielding one entry per CDR3 protein. The sample holds about 800,000 distinct CDR3 sequences, about 62% seen once. Germline CDR1 is ENHRY and CDR2 is SYGVKD. The CDR3 extends over 14 amino acids. V lost 3 bases and J 2 bases, leaving 9 bases between the germline ends. Ranging in age from about 6 to 100, the donors were healthy Caucasian individuals from Russia. The TCR originated in a young man in good health. Sample: blood. The V and J genes are TRBV10-3 and TRBJ2-3; D gene uncertain. The CDR3 region has the DNA TGTGCCATCAGTGATTCCAGGACCACAGATACGCAGTATTTT. Translated, it gives CAISDSRTTDTQYF.